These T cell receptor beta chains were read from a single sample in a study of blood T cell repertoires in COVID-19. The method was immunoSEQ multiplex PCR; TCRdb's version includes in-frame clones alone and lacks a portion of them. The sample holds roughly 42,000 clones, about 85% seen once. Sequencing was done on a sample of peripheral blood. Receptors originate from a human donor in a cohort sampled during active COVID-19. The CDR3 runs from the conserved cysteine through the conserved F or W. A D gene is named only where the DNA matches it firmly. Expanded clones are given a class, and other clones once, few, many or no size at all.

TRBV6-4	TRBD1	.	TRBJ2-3	TGTGCCAGCACACCGACAGGGATAAGCACAGATACGCAGTATTTT	CASTPTGISTDTQYF
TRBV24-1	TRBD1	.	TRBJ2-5	TGTGCCACCAGTGATTTAGGGGGCCTCCAAGAGACCCAGTACTTC	CATSDLGGLQETQYF
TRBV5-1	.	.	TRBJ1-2	TGCGCCAGCAGCACTATTACAGGCTATGGCTACACCTTC	CASSTITGYGYTF
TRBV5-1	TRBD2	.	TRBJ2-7	TGCGCCAGCAGCTTGGGGAGCGGGGGGGCCTACGAGCAGTACTTC	CASSLGSGGAYEQYF
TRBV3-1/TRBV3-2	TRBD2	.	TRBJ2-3	TGTGCCAGCAGCCTAGGACTAGCTACAGATACGCAGTATTTT	CASSLGLATDTQYF
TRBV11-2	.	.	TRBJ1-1	TGTGCCAGCAGAACCATACGAGGGAGGGTTCAGAAGGGGGCTTTCTTT	CASRTIRGRVQKGAFF
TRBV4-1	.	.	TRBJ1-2	TGCGCCAGCAGCCACGTTACAGCTAACTATGGCTACACCTTC	CASSHVTANYGYTF
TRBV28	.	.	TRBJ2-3	TGTGCCAGCAGTTATAATACGCAGTATTTT	CASSYNTQYF
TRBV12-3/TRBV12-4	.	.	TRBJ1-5	TGTGCCAGCAGTTTGGCGGTTCCGCCCCAGCATTTT	CASSLAVPPQHF
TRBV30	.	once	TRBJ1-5	TGTGCCTGGAGTGCCTACGGGGGTAGGGAACAGCCCCAGCATTTT	CAWSAYGGREQPQHF
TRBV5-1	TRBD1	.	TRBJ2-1	TGCGCCAGCAGCATTGGACAGGGAAAAGGCAATGAGCAGTTCTTC	CASSIGQGKGNEQFF
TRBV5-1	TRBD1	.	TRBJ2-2	TGCGCCAGCAGCGCCGGGACAGCGAACACCGGGGAGCTGTTTTTT	CASSAGTANTGELFF
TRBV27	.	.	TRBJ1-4	TGTGCCAGCAGAAAAAATTCGGGGGGAACGAATGAAAAACTGTTTTTT	CASRKNSGGTNEKLFF
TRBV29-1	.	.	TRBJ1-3	TGCAGCGTTCAAGCTTACTCTGGAAACACCATATATTTT	CSVQAYSGNTIYF
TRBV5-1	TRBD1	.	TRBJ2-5	TGCGCCAGCAGCCTGACGGGGGGACAGGGACAGGAGACCCAGTACTTC	CASSLTGGQGQETQYF
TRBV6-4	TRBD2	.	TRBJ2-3	TGTGCCATCGCGACTAGCGGGGGCGTTACTAGCACAGATACGCAGTATTTT	CAIATSGGVTSTDTQYF
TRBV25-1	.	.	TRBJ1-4	TGTGCCAGCTCTACCGGGGGGAGTCATGAAAAACTGTTTTTT	CASSTGGSHEKLFF
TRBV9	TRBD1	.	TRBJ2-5	TGTGCCAGCAGCCTACAGGGGGCCCAAGAGACCCAGTACTTC	CASSLQGAQETQYF
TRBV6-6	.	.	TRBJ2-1	TGTGCCAGCAGTGACGGACAGTCTTTGTACAATGAGCAGTTCTTC	CASSDGQSLYNEQFF
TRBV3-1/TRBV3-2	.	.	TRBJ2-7	TGTGCCAGCAGCCCCCGGTCCTTATCCTACGAGCAGTACTTC	CASSPRSLSYEQYF
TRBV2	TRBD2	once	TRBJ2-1	TGTGCCAGCGCCGGACTAGCGGGGGGGACCTACAATGAGCAGTTCTTC	CASAGLAGGTYNEQFF
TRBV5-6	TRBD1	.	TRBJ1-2	TGTGCCAGCAGCTTGGAAGACAGGGCCTACACCTTC	CASSLEDRAYTF
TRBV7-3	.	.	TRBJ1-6	TGTGCCAGCAGCTTACAAGCGAATTCACCCCTCCACTTT	CASSLQANSPLHF
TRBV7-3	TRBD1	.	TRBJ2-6	TGTGCCAGCAGCTTAAAGGGACAGGGGGCAACTGGGGCCAACGTCCTGACTTTC	CASSLKGQGATGANVLTF
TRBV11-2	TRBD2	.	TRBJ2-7	TGTGCCAGCAGACGACTAGCGGGGGTGAGGAGCTCCTACGAGCAGTACTTC	CASRRLAGVRSSYEQYF
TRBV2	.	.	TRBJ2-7	TGTGCCAGCAGTGAGCGGTCGCAGCAGTACTTC	CASSERSQQYF
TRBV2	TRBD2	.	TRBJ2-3	TGTGCCAGCAGCGGACTAGCGGGGACAGATACGCAGTATTTT	CASSGLAGTDTQYF
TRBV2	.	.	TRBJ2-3	TGTGCCAGCAGTGAAGTGGCAGACAGACAGGATTTT	CASSEVADRQDF
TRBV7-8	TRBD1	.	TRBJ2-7	TGTGCCAGCAGCTGGCCGAGGACAGGGGGGTCCTACGAGCAGTACTTC	CASSWPRTGGSYEQYF
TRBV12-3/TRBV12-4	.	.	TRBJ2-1	TGTGCCAGCAGTATTACTAGTGACAATGAGCAGTTCTTC	CASSITSDNEQFF
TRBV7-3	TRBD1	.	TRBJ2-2	TGTGCCAGCAGCAGACACGGAGCAGGGGGCCATCAGGTCACCGGGGAGCTGTTTTTT	CASSRHGAGGHQVTGELFF
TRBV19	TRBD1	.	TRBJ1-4	TGTGCCAGTAGTCTCCGACAGGGCAATGAAAAACTGTTTTTT	CASSLRQGNEKLFF
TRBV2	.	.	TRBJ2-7	TGTGCCAGCAGTGGAGAGGGCTCCGAGCAGTACTTC	CASSGEGSEQYF
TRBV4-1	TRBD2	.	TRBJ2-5	TGCGCCAGCAGCCCCCGGGGGGGAAGCGGGGGGCCCAGGGAGACCCAGTACTTC	CASSPRGGSGGPRETQYF
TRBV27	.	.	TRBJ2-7	TGTGCCAGCAGTTTTAGGAGGGGAGAAGGCGAGCAGTACTTC	CASSFRRGEGEQYF
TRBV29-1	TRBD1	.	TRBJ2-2	TGCAGCGTGGATACAGGGGGCAACACCGGGGAGCTGTTTTTT	CSVDTGGNTGELFF
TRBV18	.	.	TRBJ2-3	TGTGCCAGCTCACGGCCCACAGATACGCAGTATTTT	CASSRPTDTQYF